A single sample is the source of the 10 T cell receptor beta chains below, sequenced in a study of blood T cell repertoires in COVID-19. Sequencing used immunoSEQ multiplex PCR; TCRdb keeps in-frame clones, though not all of them. Of 55,000 to 75,000 clones listed, around 80% are singletons. The specimen was peripheral blood. These receptor sequences come from a human donor in a cohort sampled during active COVID-19.

This clone was found a few times. The chain combines TRBV27 with TRBJ2-5; 9 positions agree with TRBD2. V lost 2 bases to trimming and J lost 4 bases; unmatched junction nucleotides: 5. The CDR3 is made up of 15 amino acids. Germline loops: CDR1 MNHEY, CDR2 SMNVEV (reference sequence). The CDR3 loop reads CASSLGAGGTETQYF. The DNA for the CDR3 is TGTGCCAGCAGTTTAGGGGCGGGAGGGACAGAGACCCAGTACTTC.

This rearrangement joins TRBV5-1 to TRBJ2-1; 9 bases are a match to TRBD1. Per germline, CDR1 SGHRS and CDR2 YFSETQ. The CDR3 sequence is 21 residues long. V lost 0 bases and J lost 1; bases outside the gene matches: 17. The CDR3 spells CASSLEPWSGQGRFSYNEQFF. CDR3 bases: TGCGCCAGCAGCTTGGAACCGTGGTCGGGACAGGGTAGGTTTTCCTACAATGAGCAGTTCTTC. Looking up the rest from reference TRBV5-1 and TRBJ2-1 gives the full variable domain: KAGVTQTPRYLIKTRGQQVTLSCSPISGHRSVSWYQQTPGQGLQFLFEYFSETQRNKGNFPGRFSGRQFSNSRSEMNVSTLELGDSALYLCASSLEPWSGQGRFSYNEQFFGPGTRLTVL.

This rearrangement joins TRBV18 to TRBJ1-1; D is unresolved. V dropped 2 bases and J dropped 3 bases, with 10 bases sitting between them. Germline V gives CDR1 KGHSH, CDR2 LQKENI. The CDR3 sequence is 14 residues long. The CDR3 coding sequence is TGTGCCAGCTCACCATTGGGGAGGGACACTGAAGCTTTCTTT. It yields the protein CASSPLGRDTEAFF.

This clone was seen only once. The genes are TRBV28 and TRBJ2-1; TRBD1 might be the D (6 bases). This CDR3 comprises 15 residues. Germline loops: CDR1 MDHEN, CDR2 SYDVKM. Trimming shortened V by 5 bases and J by 0 bases, and 11 bases separated the two germline ends. The CDR3 is CASSLGQSSYNEQFF. The CDR3 DNA follows: TGTGCCAGCAGTCTCGGACAGTCCTCCTACAATGAGCAGTTCTTC. Full variable domain (outside the CDR3, taken from reference TRBV28 and TRBJ2-1): DVKVTQSSRYLVKRTGEKVFLECVQDMDHENMFWYRQDPGLGLRLIYFSYDVKMKEKGDIPEGYSVSREKKERFSLILESASTNQTSMYLCASSLGQSSYNEQFFGPGTRLTVL.

The chain couples TRBV15 to TRBJ1-3; 9 nucleotides line up with TRBD1. CDR3 length: 16 residues. Germline-derived CDR1 and CDR2 are LNHNV and YYDKDF (reference sequence). J lost 4 bases, V lost 0 bases, and 4 bases had no gene match. CDR3 DNA sequence: TGTGCCACCAGCAGAGAACAGGGGGCGCAGGGAAACACCATATATTTT. Amino acid sequence: CATSREQGAQGNTIYF.

CDR3 loop: CASSPGQGHTEKLFF. For the CDR3, the DNA is TGTGCCAGCAGCCCGGGACAGGGGCATACTGAAAAACTGTTTTTT. The chain is built from TRBV13 and TRBJ1-4, with TRBD1 identical over 10 bases. This CDR3 is built from 15 residues. The germline CDR1 and CDR2 sequences are PRHDT and FYEKMQ (reference sequence). V gave up 5 bases and J gave up 7 bases; unmatched junction bases: 7.

The chain links TRBV11-2 to TRBJ1-2; perhaps TRBD1 as D (5 bases). V lost 5 bases, J lost 4 bases, and 14 bases lay in between. CDR3 size: 14 residues. Germline V gives CDR1 SGHAT, CDR2 FQNNGV. The CDR3 nucleotides are TGTGCCAGCAGCCAAGACAGATGGTCCTATGGCTACACCTTC. This gives the protein CASSQDRWSYGYTF.

The genes are TRBV3-1 (or the pseudogene TRBV3-2) and TRBJ2-2; maybe TRBD1 (5 bases). Germline-derived CDR1 and CDR2 are LGHDT and YNNKEL (reference sequence). This CDR3 has 15 amino acids. Between the trimmed V and J ends, which lost 0 bases and 5 bases, there was a span of 10 bases. CDR3 DNA: TGTGCCAGCAGCCAAGATAGGGGTTTTACCGGGGAGCTGTTTTTT. Translation gives CASSQDRGFTGELFF.

This clone was counted only a few times. This chain connects TRBV28 to TRBJ2-7, with a possible D match to TRBD1 (5 bases). This CDR3 spans 13 amino acids. CDR1 is MDHEN and CDR2 is SYDVKM in the germline V gene. The V end lost 7 bases, the J end lost 2 bases, and 12 bases lay between the germline ends. In DNA, the CDR3 is TGTGCCAGCAAGAAGGACATAACCTACGAGCAGTACTTC. Its translation is CASKKDITYEQYF. Full variable domain (missing parts from reference TRBV28 and TRBJ2-7): DVKVTQSSRYLVKRTGEKVFLECVQDMDHENMFWYRQDPGLGLRLIYFSYDVKMKEKGDIPEGYSVSREKKERFSLILESASTNQTSMYLCASKKDITYEQYFGPGTRLTVT.

The chain recombines TRBV5-6 with TRBJ2-2; D is ambiguous. The germline V and J ends were trimmed by 4 bases and 5 bases, with 18 bases remaining between them. The CDR3 spans 16 residues. CDR1 is SGHDT, CDR2 YYEEEE, per germline. CDR3 protein: CASSPPAGSFTGELFF. The DNA of the CDR3 is TGTGCCAGCAGCCCCCCCGCAGGTTCGTTTACCGGGGAGCTGTTTTTT.